One and the same sample provided the 25 T cell receptor beta chains below, sequenced in a study of a mutant IDH1 vaccine in newly diagnosed glioma. Time point specified: week 35, safety follow-up. Doses of 300 ug of mutant IDH1 20-mer peptide were given with topical imiquimod. Data came from immunoSEQ multiplex PCR; TCRdb stores just in-frame clones and leaves some out. The table lists about 56,000 clones, 86% of them singletons. Their antigens remain unidentified. Here the sequenced sample was PBMCs, taken from a glioma patient whose treatment included an IDH1 peptide vaccine. Receptor source: a man aged 40-49 years with glioma.

Only a few counts were recorded for this clone. The rearrangement uses TRBV19 and TRBJ2-1, with a tentative D call TRBD2 (6 bases). Per germline, CDR1 LNHDA and CDR2 SQIVND (reference sequence). The CDR3 consists of 15 residues. V was trimmed by 4 bases and J by 2 bases, leaving 12 bases between them. The CDR3: CASSNSGGAYNEQFF. In nucleotides, the CDR3 is TGTGCCAGTAGTAACAGCGGAGGGGCCTACAATGAGCAGTTCTTC.

This rearrangement joins TRBV5-4 to TRBJ1-1; no firm D call. Trimming stripped 5 bases from V and 5 bases from J, with 7 bases between. The V gene's germline CDR1 is SGHNT and CDR2 YYREEE (reference sequence). The CDR3 has 11 amino acids. This CDR3 reads CASSFGTEAFF. CDR3 DNA sequence: TGTGCCAGCAGTTTTGGAACTGAAGCTTTCTTT.

This clone was recorded once. V is TRBV6-1 and J is TRBJ2-3, with no clear D. The CDR3 runs to 11 residues. Trimming stripped 2 bases from V and 5 bases from J, with 2 bases between. Germline loops: CDR1 MNHNS, CDR2 SASEGT. This CDR3 reads CASSELDTQYF. The CDR3 bases are TGTGCCAGCAGTGAACTAGATACGCAGTATTTT.

In this sample, this clone turned up once. This chain uses TRBV27 with TRBJ2-6; D is unclear. Trimming shortened V by 7 bases and J by 3 bases, and 13 bases separated the two germline ends. Germline loops: CDR1 MNHEY, CDR2 SMNVEV (reference sequence). CDR3 size: 15 residues. CDR3 DNA sequence: TGTGCCAGCACTCATCCCCCCCTTGGGGCCAACGTCCTGACTTTC. Residues: CASTHPPLGANVLTF.

This chain joins TRBV7-2 and TRBJ1-2, with 9 bases that match TRBD1. CDR1 and CDR2 (germline): SGHTA, FQGNSA. V trimming: 1 base; J trimming: 7 bases; junction bases outside the gene matches: 7. The CDR3 consists of 15 residues. The CDR3 DNA reads as TGTGCCAGCAGCTTAGGCGGAACAGGGGGCCGTGGCTACACCTTC. This codes for CASSLGGTGGRGYTF.

The chain is built from TRBV9 and TRBJ1-4; 7 bases map to TRBD1. Germline loops: CDR1 SGDLS, CDR2 YYNGEE. The CDR3 contains 15 residues. Trimming removed 3 bases from V and 11 bases from J; junction bases left unmatched: 13. The CDR3 spells CASSATTGPLNKLFF. In DNA, the CDR3 is TGTGCCAGCAGCGCCACGACAGGGCCCTTGAACAAACTGTTTTTT.

The V and J genes are TRBV15 and TRBJ2-7; D may match TRBD1 or TRBD2 (6 bases each). Trimming cost V 1 base and J 0 bases, with 19 bases left between them. This CDR3 spans 18 amino acids. The germline CDR1 and CDR2 sequences are LNHNV and YYDKDF (reference sequence). The CDR3 region has the DNA TGTGCCACCAGCAGAGGAGGGGGTTGGGAGGTTAGCTCCTACGAGCAGTACTTC. As protein: CATSRGGGWEVSSYEQYF.

The chain is built from TRBV5-4 and TRBJ2-4; 7 bases are shared with TRBD2. Unmatched junction bases numbered 14, after V lost 1 base and J lost 7 bases. Germline loops: CDR1 SGHNT, CDR2 YYREEE (reference sequence). The CDR3 has 17 residues. This CDR3 is CASSLYRSGAGDNIQYF. CDR3 nucleotide sequence: TGTGCCAGCAGCTTGTATCGGAGCGGGGCGGGGGATAACATTCAGTACTTC.

The rearrangement joins TRBV18 to TRBJ2-7; D perhaps matches TRBD2 (6 bases). V was clipped by 4 bases and J by 6 bases, with 16 bases between them. Germline CDR1 reads KGHSH; CDR2 reads LQKENI. The CDR3 spans 14 residues. CDR3 DNA: TGTGCCAGCTCACTCTCCGGGACTCACTCCGAGCAGTACTTC. Encoded protein: CASSLSGTHSEQYF.

The gene calls are TRBV20-1 and TRBJ2-7, with D uncertain. The V gene lost 7 bases and the J gene lost 5 bases, with 3 bases spanning the gap. There are 8 residues in the CDR3. Germline lookup yields CDR1 DFQATT and CDR2 SNEGSKA (reference sequence). CDR3 residues: CSVDEQYF. The CDR3, as DNA: TGCAGTGTCGACGAGCAGTACTTC.

The V and J genes are TRBV5-6 and TRBJ1-6, with 7 bases matching TRBD1. The CDR3 is 16 amino acids. V shed 4 bases, J shed 9 bases, and the junction held 13 bases outside the gene matches. CDR1 is SGHDT and CDR2 is YYEEEE in the germline V gene. CDR3 protein: CASSLGLRDSGSPLHF. The CDR3, as DNA: TGTGCCAGCAGCCTGGGGCTGCGGGACAGCGGTTCACCCCTCCACTTT.

A single count supports this clone. This chain uses TRBV4-2 with TRBJ2-5; D remains unclear. Between the trimmed V and J ends, which lost 0 bases and 5 bases, there was a span of 13 bases. Germline lookup yields CDR1 LGHNA and CDR2 YNFKEQ. The CDR3 is made up of 15 amino acids. Here the CDR3 DNA reads TGTGCCAGCAGCCAAGACCTGGGGAATTGGGAGACCCAGTACTTC. Amino acids: CASSQDLGNWETQYF.

The rearrangement joins TRBV5-1 to TRBJ1-4, with TRBD1 identical over 11 bases. CDR1 SGHRS and CDR2 YFSETQ come from the germline V gene. J was trimmed by 0 bases and V by 4 bases; bases with no gene match: 8. This CDR3 contains 18 residues. CDR3: CASSPRTGGLSTNEKLFF. The CDR3, as DNA: TGCGCCAGCAGCCCCCGGACAGGGGGCCTTTCAACTAATGAAAAACTGTTTTTT.

V is TRBV2 and J is TRBJ2-2; 7 nucleotides align to TRBD1. The V gene end was trimmed by 5 bases and the J gene end by 5 bases; junction bases not matched to a gene: 14. The CDR3 loop spans 17 amino acids. In germline, CDR1 is SNHLY, CDR2 FYNNEI. The CDR3 region is CASSHQLLKTGTGELFF. For the CDR3, the DNA is TGTGCCAGCAGTCACCAGCTATTGAAGACAGGGACCGGGGAGCTGTTTTTT.

The chain joins TRBV5-1 to TRBJ2-1; D unresolved. Germline loops: CDR1 SGHRS, CDR2 YFSETQ. This CDR3 is 14 amino acids long. V shed 5 bases and J shed 0 bases, with 9 bases lying between them. The CDR3 region is CASSIANSYNEQFF. CDR3 bases: TGCGCCAGCAGTATTGCTAACTCCTACAATGAGCAGTTCTTC.

The rearrangement links TRBV15 to TRBJ2-5; TRBD2 might be the D (5 bases). Germline CDR1 and CDR2: LNHNV and YYDKDF (reference sequence). The CDR3 sequence is 14 residues long. V was shortened by 1 base and J by 2 bases, with 8 bases between the two germline ends. As DNA, the CDR3 is TGTGCCACCAGCAGAGGGTCGGGGCAAGAGACCCAGTACTTC. It is translated as CATSRGSGQETQYF.

This chain joins TRBV10-3 and TRBJ2-7; D may be TRBD1 or TRBD2 (6 bases each). Germline V gene data show CDR1 as ENHRY and CDR2 as SYGVKD. The V end was cut by 8 bases, the J end by 9 bases, with 11 bases between. The CDR3 is made up of 10 amino acids. The CDR3 reads CAIGEDRQYF. The CDR3 DNA is TGTGCCATCGGGGAGGACAGGCAGTACTTC.

The genes are TRBV6-1 and TRBJ1-5; D perhaps matches TRBD1 (5 bases). The V end was cut by 4 bases, the J end by 3 bases, with 16 bases between. This CDR3 has 16 amino acids. Germline CDR1 and CDR2: MNHNS and SASEGT. DNA of the CDR3: TGTGCCAGCAGTGGGGGGACGGACCTCTACAATCAGCCCCAGCATTTT. This gives the protein CASSGGTDLYNQPQHF.

In this sample, this clone turned up once. The chain recombines TRBV20-1 with TRBJ2-4, with a tentative D call TRBD1 (6 bases). The CDR3 sequence is 11 residues long. Germline V CDR1 and CDR2: DFQATT, SNEGSKA (reference sequence). V was cut by 8 bases and J by 7 bases, with 12 bases left in between. This chain's CDR3 is CSSPGHNIQYF. For the CDR3, the DNA is TGCAGTTCCCCGGGACACAACATTCAGTACTTC.

The CDR3 sequence: CASSPRQGGTEAFF. CDR3 coding DNA: TGTGCCAGCAGCCCCCGACAGGGCGGCACTGAAGCTTTCTTT. V is TRBV7-9 and J is TRBJ1-1, with TRBD1 matching 7 bases. The germline V gene encodes CDR1 SEHNR and CDR2 FQNEAQ (reference sequence). The CDR3 is made up of 14 amino acids. V gave up 5 bases and J gave up 4 bases; unmatched junction bases: 7.

This CDR3 reads CASSYTVSPYEQYF. CDR3 coding DNA: TGTGCCAGCAGTTACACGGTTAGCCCCTACGAGCAGTACTTC. The chain couples TRBV6-5 to TRBJ2-7; D ambiguous. The CDR3 sequence is 14 residues long. Germline CDR1 and CDR2: MNHEY and SVGAGI. V was clipped by 2 bases and J by 2 bases, with 10 bases between them.

This chain connects TRBV10-3 to TRBJ2-7, with 8 bases matching TRBD1. CDR3 length equals 15 residues. Unmatched junction bases numbered 7, after V lost 2 bases and J lost 4 bases. Germline-derived CDR1 and CDR2 are ENHRY and SYGVKD. The CDR3, as DNA: TGTGCCATCAGTGAGACCGGGACAGGCGCGTACGAGCAGTACTTC. Encoded protein: CAISETGTGAYEQYF.

The table lists this clone with a count of one. The rearrangement links TRBV15 to TRBJ2-7; D gene ambiguous. Trimming stripped 8 bases from V and 3 bases from J, with 8 bases between. Germline V lookup: CDR1 LNHNV, CDR2 YYDKDF (reference sequence). This CDR3 has 11 residues. The DNA for the CDR3 is TGTGCCACCGCGAACTTCTACGAGCAGTACTTC. Translated, it gives CATANFYEQYF. Filled out from reference TRBV15 and TRBJ2-7, the complete variable domain reads DAMVIQNPRYQVTQFGKPVTLSCSQTLNHNVMYWYQQKSSQAPKLLFHYYDKDFNNEADTPDNFQSRRPNTSFCFLDIRSPGLGDTAMYLCATANFYEQYFGPGTRLTVT.

The V gene is TRBV4-1, the J gene TRBJ1-2; D is unresolved. This CDR3 has 14 amino acids. Germline V gene lookup returns CDR1 MGHRA and CDR2 YSYEKL. The ends were cut back, 4 bases at V and 3 bases at J, with 12 bases in the middle. As DNA, the CDR3 is TGCGCCAGCAGCCCGAAGGGAGGAGACTATGGCTACACCTTC. This gives the protein CASSPKGGDYGYTF.

This clone showed up just a few times. The V call is TRBV11-2, the J call TRBJ2-3; D gene uncertain. V lost 0 bases to trimming and J lost 0 bases, with 13 bases between them. This CDR3 has 17 residues. Germline CDR1 is SGHAT and CDR2 is FQNNGV. As DNA, the CDR3 is TGTGCCAGCAGCTTAGATCCGCGCCCCGATAGCACAGATACGCAGTATTTT. This translates into CASSLDPRPDSTDTQYF.